This T cell receptor beta chain was identified in a study of blood T cell repertoires in COVID-19. Study-level background: PBMCs, B-cell-depleted T cells, or T cells were the source of the cDNA or gDNA that made up the material.

In the original workflow: The authors estimated nucleated cell counts from reference gene primer amplification. Generated by immunoSEQ multiplex PCR, the TCRdb table keeps only in-frame clones and is missing some. V, J and clone size reflect that table, while D and trimming were determined from the DNA. Of approximately 150,000 clones in the sample, around 82% are singletons; the top ten hold more than 3%. The participants were between about 18 and 90 years old and came from about two dozen US areas. Cohort placement rested on clinical history that participants reported themselves. The specimen was PBMCs or T cells enriched from blood (not recorded which). The clonotype comes from a man between 50 and 59 years old in a cohort exposed to, infected with or recovered from COVID-19 (not recorded which).

The CDR3 reads CASSQTTGRGETQYF. CDR3 in DNA: TGCGCCAGCAGCCAGACGACAGGGCGAGGGGAGACCCAGTACTTC. V usage is TRBV10-2 and J usage is TRBJ2-5, with 7 bases that match TRBD1. The CDR3 runs to 15 residues. Trimming removed 6 bases from V and 5 bases from J; junction bases left unmatched: 12. CDR1 and CDR2 (germline): WSHSY, SAAADI.